Below are 2 T cell receptor beta chains sequenced from a single sample in a study of blood T cell repertoires in COVID-19. Method: immunoSEQ multiplex PCR; TCRdb's copy keeps in-frame clones and lacks some. The sample contains around 81,000 clones, 70% to 90% of which appear only once. The sample comprised peripheral blood. The receptors derive from a man aged 50-59 years with acute or convalescent COVID-19.

The rearrangement joins TRBV7-2 to TRBJ1-4, with TRBD1 identical over 9 bases. Germline V gives CDR1 SGHTA, CDR2 FQGNSA. The CDR3 covers 13 residues. The J segment lost 7 bases and the V segment lost 9 bases, leaving 6 bases of the junction unmatched. The CDR3 bases are TGTGCCAGTTCCGGGACAGGGACTGAAAAACTGTTTTTT. Translated, it gives CASSGTGTEKLFF.

The CDR3 spells CASSLGTGNTEAFF. CDR3 sequence (DNA): TGTGCCAGCAGCTTGGGGACAGGAAACACTGAAGCTTTCTTT. The V gene is TRBV7-9, the J gene TRBJ1-1, with 8 bases aligning to TRBD1. The CDR3 runs to 14 residues. J gave up 2 bases and V 3 bases, and 2 bases lay outside the gene matches. CDR1 SEHNR and CDR2 FQNEAQ come from the germline V gene (reference sequence).